This entry lists 20 T cell receptor beta chains sequenced from one sample in a study of T cells after yellow fever vaccination. In TCRdb, the 5' RACE reads were re-called with MiXCR into one record per CDR3 protein. Counted here are hundreds of thousands of distinct CDR3 sequences, approximately 13% occurring once; the ten biggest clones make up over 11%. The starting material was PBMCs, obtained on the day of the yellow fever booster vaccination. The origin of the receptors is a man aged 30 to 39 who received the YFV17D yellow fever vaccine.

In its sample, this clonotype was seen a few times. The genes are TRBV10-3 and TRBJ2-7, with D perhaps given as TRBD1 or TRBD2 (5 bases each). Looked up from germline, CDR1 is ENHRY and CDR2 is SYGVKD. The length of the CDR3 is 16 residues. V was pared by 0 bases and J by 2 bases, with 14 bases between. The DNA for the CDR3 is TGTGCCATCAGTGAGTCGGGGGACGGGTTAACCTACGAGCAGTACTTC. This gives the protein CAISESGDGLTYEQYF.

The CDR3 loop is CASSQALAGTYEQYF. The DNA of the CDR3 is TGTGCCAGCAGCCAAGCACTAGCGGGGACCTACGAGCAGTACTTC. This chain joins TRBV4-2 and TRBJ2-7; 10 bases are a match to TRBD2. This CDR3 has 15 residues. Per the germline V gene, CDR1 is LGHNA and CDR2 is YNFKEQ. J was trimmed by 2 bases and V by 1 base; bases with no gene match: 2.

The sample holds many counts of this clonotype. This chain links TRBV9 with TRBJ2-3; 7 bases map to TRBD2. This CDR3 contains 15 residues. Trimming removed 0 bases from V and 5 bases from J; junction bases left unmatched: 6. Germline V CDR1 and CDR2: SGDLS, YYNGEE. This CDR3 is CASSVAGGPLDTQYF. CDR3 coding DNA: TGTGCCAGCAGCGTAGCGGGAGGCCCCTTAGATACGCAGTATTTT.

The sample holds a few counts of this clonotype. V and J are TRBV29-1 and TRBJ2-1, with 11 bases that match TRBD2. This CDR3 is 16 amino acids long. Germline V gives CDR1 SQVTM, CDR2 ANQGSEA. The junction had 16 bases not matched to a gene; V was cut back by 7 bases and J by 8 bases. In DNA, the CDR3 is TGCAGCGGGACCGGACTAGCGGGCGATGGGAGATATGAGCAGTTCTTC. Translating gives CSGTGLAGDGRYEQFF.

This clonotype was seen only a few times. This chain joins TRBV21-1 and TRBJ1-2. TRBV21-1 is marked as a pseudogene. This CDR3 has 16 amino acids. CDR3 DNA sequence: TGTGCCAGCAGCAAAGCAGGCCGCTGTCATAACTATGGCTACACCTTC. It codes for CASSKAGRCHNYGYTF.

This clonotype was picked up a small number of times. CDR3 coding DNA: TGTGCCACCAGCAGATCTGGGACTAGCGGGAGGGAAGAGCAGTTCTTC. As protein: CATSRSGTSGREEQFF. The gene calls are TRBV15 and TRBJ2-1, with 16 bases aligning to TRBD2. This CDR3 contains 16 residues. Looked up from germline, CDR1 is LNHNV and CDR2 is YYDKDF (reference sequence). Trimming at V came to 2 bases and at J to 10 bases, leaving 5 bases not matched to a gene.

This clonotype was observed a few times. V and J are TRBV9 and TRBJ2-1, with 9 bases that match TRBD2. CDR3 size: 17 residues. Germline assignment: CDR1 SGDLS and CDR2 YYNGEE. Trimming cost V 1 base and J 0 bases; bases outside gene matches: 5. CDR3 loop: CASSVTGSGSSYNEQFF. DNA of the CDR3: TGTGCCAGCAGCGTAACAGGTAGCGGGAGCTCCTACAATGAGCAGTTCTTC.

The sample holds a few counts of this clonotype. The genes are TRBV4-3 and TRBJ2-3; 7 bases are shared with TRBD1. The length of the CDR3 is 15 residues. Trimming removed 0 bases from V and 6 bases from J; junction bases left unmatched: 6. Germline assignment: CDR1 LGHNA and CDR2 YSLEER. The CDR3 spells CASSQDAGGRDTQYF. CDR3 coding DNA: TGCGCCAGCAGCCAAGATGCAGGGGGTAGGGATACGCAGTATTTT.

This clonotype has ten or more counts. The rearrangement uses TRBV25-1 and TRBJ2-5; tentatively, D is TRBD2 (5 bases). The germline V and J ends were trimmed by 4 bases and 4 bases, with 10 bases remaining between them. The CDR3 is 13 amino acids. Germline V gene sequence: CDR1 MGHDK, CDR2 SYGVNS. The CDR3 bases are TGTGCCAGCAGTGGGAGCGGAGGAGAGACCCAGTACTTC. This translates into CASSGSGGETQYF.

This clonotype was detected only a few times. This chain uses TRBV4-3 with TRBJ2-2, with 12 nucleotides matching TRBD2. Germline V CDR1 and CDR2: LGHNA, YSLEER. CDR3 length: 18 residues. J gave up 8 bases and V 0 bases, and 10 bases lay outside the gene matches. This chain's CDR3 is CASSQDLRASGREGELFF. CDR3 nucleotide sequence: TGCGCCAGCAGCCAAGATCTTAGGGCTAGCGGGAGGGAGGGGGAGCTGTTTTTT.

This clonotype was picked up one time. The V gene is TRBV15, the J gene TRBJ2-1; 7 positions agree with TRBD1. CDR1 is LNHNV and CDR2 is YYDKDF in the germline V gene (reference sequence). Trimming took 4 bases from V and 0 from J; bases not matched to a gene: 6. The length of the CDR3 is 16 residues. CDR3 amino acids: CATSTRGGSSYNEQFF. The CDR3 nucleotides read TGTGCCACCAGCACCCGAGGGGGCAGCTCCTACAATGAGCAGTTCTTC.

J is TRBJ2-7 and V is TRBV28, with 8 bases identical to TRBD1. The germline V gene encodes CDR1 MDHEN and CDR2 SYDVKM. The V segment lost 5 bases and the J segment 4 bases; nucleotides outside the gene matches: 10. This CDR3 has 15 residues. The CDR3 DNA sequence: TGTGCCAGCAGTCCAACTATAGGACAGGGTTACGAGCAGTACTTC. Protein product: CASSPTIGQGYEQYF.

This clonotype was counted between two and nine times. The rearrangement joins TRBV29-1 to TRBJ2-7; D unresolved. The V gene's germline CDR1 is SQVTM and CDR2 ANQGSEA. V lost 7 bases and J lost 5, with 15 bases in between. This CDR3 is 12 amino acids long. The CDR3 DNA follows: TGCAGCGCTTCCATTGCCAGTAACGAGCAGTACTTC. Translated: CSASIASNEQYF.

The chain has TRBV5-8 and TRBJ1-2, with D perhaps matching TRBD1 (5 bases). Germline V gene lookup returns CDR1 SGHTS and CDR2 YDEGEE. Trimming left V 7 bases short and J 1 base short, with 20 bases between. CDR3 length: 16 amino acids. The CDR3, as DNA: TGTGCCAGCTCCTCCGGGGCGGGCAGCCTTAACTATGGCTACACCTTC. The encoded protein is CASSSGAGSLNYGYTF.

A word on this clonotype: Relative to the germline gene, one junction end is altered; a read error may explain this. The gene calls are TRBV20-1 and TRBJ2-3; 8 bases match TRBD2. Germline V lookup: CDR1 DFQATT, CDR2 SNEGSKA (reference sequence). CDR3 length: 16 residues. Here the CDR3 DNA reads TGCTGTGCTAGATCCGGGGGGGTAGCGGGCACAGATACGCAGTATTTT. This gives the protein CCARSGGVAGTDTQYF.

This clonotype was counted a few times. The genes are TRBV28 and TRBJ1-1; 12 nucleotides align to TRBD1. Germline V CDR1 and CDR2: MDHEN, SYDVKM. The CDR3 loop spans 17 amino acids. V was clipped by 6 bases and J by 8 bases; unmatched bases: 16. The CDR3 sequence is CASSPPGQGAFRKEAFF. In nucleotides, the CDR3 is TGTGCCAGCAGCCCACCGGGACAGGGGGCTTTCAGGAAAGAAGCTTTCTTT.

CDR3 in amino acids: CASSLYTWTGGNQPQHF. DNA for the CDR3: TGTGCCAGCAGTTTGTATACATGGACGGGTGGGAATCAGCCCCAGCATTTT. The J gene is TRBJ1-5, the V gene TRBV28; D gene unclear. Deletions cut 3 bases from V and 4 bases from J, with 19 bases between. The V gene's germline CDR1 is MDHEN and CDR2 SYDVKM. The CDR3 runs to 17 residues.

This clonotype was seen more than once but under ten times. The V and J genes are TRBV2 and TRBJ2-5, with no clear D. The CDR3 runs 12 residues. Per the germline V gene, CDR1 is SNHLY and CDR2 is FYNNEI. V lost 4 bases and J lost 5, with 8 bases in between. CDR3 in amino acids: CASSVRVETQYF. For the CDR3, the DNA is TGTGCCAGCAGTGTACGGGTGGAGACCCAGTACTTC.

The chain joins TRBV7-2 to TRBJ2-3, with D possibly TRBD1 on 5 matching bases. The CDR3 is 14 residues long. The V end lost 4 bases, the J end lost 2 bases, and 10 bases lay between the germline ends. Germline CDR1 and CDR2: SGHTA and FQGNSA. CDR3 sequence reads: CASSWRQNTDTQYF. The CDR3 DNA reads as TGTGCCAGCAGCTGGCGACAGAACACAGATACGCAGTATTTT. The full variable domain, its missing parts supplied by reference TRBV7-2 and TRBJ2-3, is GAGVSQSPSNKVTEKGKDVELRCDPISGHTALYWYRQSLGQGLEFLIYFQGNSAPDKSGLPSDRFSAERTGGSVSTLTIQRTQQEDSAVYLCASSWRQNTDTQYFGPGTRLTVL.

This clonotype showed up just a few times. This chain connects TRBV4-2 to TRBJ2-2; D perhaps matches TRBD2 (5 bases). The germline V gene has CDR1 LGHNA and CDR2 YNFKEQ. With 4 bases removed from V and 5 bases from J, the gap between germline ends came to 23 bases. The CDR3 is 18 amino acids. CDR3 in amino acids: CASSPLVSDGKWTGELFF. The CDR3 coding sequence is TGTGCCAGCAGCCCCCTTGTCAGTGACGGGAAGTGGACCGGGGAGCTGTTTTTT.